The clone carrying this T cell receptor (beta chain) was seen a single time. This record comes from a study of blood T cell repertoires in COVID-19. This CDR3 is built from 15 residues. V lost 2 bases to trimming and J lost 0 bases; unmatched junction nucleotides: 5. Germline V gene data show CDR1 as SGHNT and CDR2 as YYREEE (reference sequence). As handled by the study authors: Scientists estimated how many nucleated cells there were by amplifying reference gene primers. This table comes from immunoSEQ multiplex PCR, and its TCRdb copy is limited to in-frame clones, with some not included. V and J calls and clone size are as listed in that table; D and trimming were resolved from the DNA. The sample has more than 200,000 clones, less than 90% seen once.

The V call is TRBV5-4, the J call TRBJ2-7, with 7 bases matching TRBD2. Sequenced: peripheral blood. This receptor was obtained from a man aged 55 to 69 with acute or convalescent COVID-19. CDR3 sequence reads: CASSLGGGSSYEQYF. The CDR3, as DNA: TGTGCCAGCAGCTTAGGCGGGGGAAGCTCCTACGAGCAGTACTTC.